This record concerns one T cell receptor beta chain sequence. The antigen remains unidentified. PCR involved 60 Vbeta and 13 Jbeta primers. TCRdb's copy holds only in-frame clones and misses some; the assay was immunoSEQ multiplex PCR. The profile shows some 97,000 clones, 79% of them singletons. The record originates from a study of cytomegalovirus exposure and HLA in healthy donors. The CDR3 consists of 16 residues. Germline V gives CDR1 LGHNA, CDR2 YSLEER. V dropped 1 base and J dropped 8 bases, with 17 bases sitting between them. Study-level results: The authors later found most CMV-associated TCR beta chains appeared HLA-restricted.

The chain combines TRBV4-3 with TRBJ1-4; no definite D call. Specimen: PBMCs. This receptor was obtained from a female donor in good health and CMV-seropositive. CDR3 amino acids: CASSQGFGQAPEKLFF. CDR3 coding DNA: TGCGCCAGCAGCCAAGGTTTTGGGCAGGCTCCGGAAAAACTGTTTTTT.